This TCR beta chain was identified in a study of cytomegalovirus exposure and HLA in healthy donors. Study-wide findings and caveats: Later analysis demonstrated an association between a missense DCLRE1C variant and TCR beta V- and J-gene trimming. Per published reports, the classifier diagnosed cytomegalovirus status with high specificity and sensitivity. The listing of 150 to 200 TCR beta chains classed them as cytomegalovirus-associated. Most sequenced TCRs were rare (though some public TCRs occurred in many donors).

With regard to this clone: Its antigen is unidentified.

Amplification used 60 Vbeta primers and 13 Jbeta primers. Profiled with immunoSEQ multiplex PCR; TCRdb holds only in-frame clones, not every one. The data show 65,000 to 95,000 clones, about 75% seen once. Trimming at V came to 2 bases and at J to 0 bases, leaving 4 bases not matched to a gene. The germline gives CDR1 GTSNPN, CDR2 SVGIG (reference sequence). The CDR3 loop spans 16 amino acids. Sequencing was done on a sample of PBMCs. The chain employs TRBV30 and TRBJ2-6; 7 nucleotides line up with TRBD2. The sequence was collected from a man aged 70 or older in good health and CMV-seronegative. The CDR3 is CAWSPPGGSGANVLTF. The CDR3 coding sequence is TGTGCCTGGAGTCCCCCGGGGGGCTCTGGGGCCAACGTCCTGACTTTC.